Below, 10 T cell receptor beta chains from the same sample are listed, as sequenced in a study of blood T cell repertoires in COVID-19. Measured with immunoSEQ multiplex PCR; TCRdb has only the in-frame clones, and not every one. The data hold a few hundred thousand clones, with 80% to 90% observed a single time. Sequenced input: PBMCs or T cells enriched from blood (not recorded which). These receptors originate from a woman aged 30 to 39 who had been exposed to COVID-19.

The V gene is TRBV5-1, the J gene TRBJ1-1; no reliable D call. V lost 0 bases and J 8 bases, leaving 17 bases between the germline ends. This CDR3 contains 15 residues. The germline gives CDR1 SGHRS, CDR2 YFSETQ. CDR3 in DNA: TGCGCCAGCAGCTTGGATGGGGAGGTTTTTTCCGAAGCTTTCTTT. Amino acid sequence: CASSLDGEVFSEAFF.

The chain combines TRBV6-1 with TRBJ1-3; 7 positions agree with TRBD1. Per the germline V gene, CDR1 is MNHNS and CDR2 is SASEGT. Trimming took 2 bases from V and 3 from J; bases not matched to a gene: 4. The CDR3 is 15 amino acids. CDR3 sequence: CASSELGTDGNTIYF. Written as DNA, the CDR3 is TGTGCCAGCAGTGAACTTGGGACAGATGGAAACACCATATATTTT.

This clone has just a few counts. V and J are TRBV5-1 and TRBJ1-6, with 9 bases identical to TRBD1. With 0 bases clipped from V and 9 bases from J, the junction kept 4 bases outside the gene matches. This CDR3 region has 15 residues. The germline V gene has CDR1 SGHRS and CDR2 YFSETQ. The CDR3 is CASSLEGTGSSPLHF. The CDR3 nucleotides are TGCGCCAGCAGCTTGGAGGGGACAGGGAGTTCACCCCTCCACTTT.

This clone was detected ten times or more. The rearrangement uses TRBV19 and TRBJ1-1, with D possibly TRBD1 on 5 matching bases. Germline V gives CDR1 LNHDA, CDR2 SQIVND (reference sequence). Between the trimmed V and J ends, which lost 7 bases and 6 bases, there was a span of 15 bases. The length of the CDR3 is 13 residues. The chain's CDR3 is CASMGSGLPEAFF. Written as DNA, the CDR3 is TGTGCCAGTATGGGGTCAGGGCTACCTGAAGCTTTCTTT.

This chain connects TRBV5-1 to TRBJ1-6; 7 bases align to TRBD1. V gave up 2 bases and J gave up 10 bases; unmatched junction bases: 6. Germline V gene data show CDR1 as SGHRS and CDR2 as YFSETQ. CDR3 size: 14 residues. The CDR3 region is CASSFLGGRSPLHF. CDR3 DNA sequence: TGCGCCAGCAGCTTTTTAGGGGGCAGGTCACCCCTCCACTTT.

The CDR3: CATSDAAGQGAREQFF. The CDR3 bases are TGTGCCACCAGTGATGCGGCCGGACAGGGGGCCAGGGAGCAGTTCTTC. The J gene is TRBJ2-1, the V gene TRBV24-1; TRBD1 matches 11 bases. With V trimmed by 3 bases and J by 10 bases, 10 bases remained unmatched. The CDR3 covers 16 residues. CDR1 KGHDR and CDR2 SFDVKD come from the germline V gene.

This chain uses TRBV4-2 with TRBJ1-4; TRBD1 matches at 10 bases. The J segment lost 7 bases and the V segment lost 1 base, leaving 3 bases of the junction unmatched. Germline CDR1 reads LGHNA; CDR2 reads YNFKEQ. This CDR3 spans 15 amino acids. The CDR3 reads CASSQGTGGGEKLFF. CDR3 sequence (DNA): TGTGCCAGCAGCCAAGGGACAGGGGGAGGTGAAAAACTGTTTTTT.

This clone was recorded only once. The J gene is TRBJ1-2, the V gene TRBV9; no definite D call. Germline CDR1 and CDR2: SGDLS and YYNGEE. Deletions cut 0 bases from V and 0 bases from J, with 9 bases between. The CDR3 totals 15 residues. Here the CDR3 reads CASSVEAGSNYGYTF. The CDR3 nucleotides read TGTGCCAGCAGCGTAGAGGCGGGCTCTAACTATGGCTACACCTTC.

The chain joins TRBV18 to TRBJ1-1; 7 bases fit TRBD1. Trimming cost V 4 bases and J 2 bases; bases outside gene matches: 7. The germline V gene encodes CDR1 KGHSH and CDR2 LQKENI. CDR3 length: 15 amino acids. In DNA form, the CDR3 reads TGTGCCAGCTCACGTAACCGGGACAGAAACACTGAAGCTTTCTTT. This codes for CASSRNRDRNTEAFF.

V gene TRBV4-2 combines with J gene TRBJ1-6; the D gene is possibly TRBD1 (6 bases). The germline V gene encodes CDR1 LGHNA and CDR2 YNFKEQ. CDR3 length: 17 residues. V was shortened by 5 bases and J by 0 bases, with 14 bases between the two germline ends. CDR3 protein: CASSAQGLSSYNSPLHF. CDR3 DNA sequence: TGTGCCAGCAGCGCACAGGGATTGAGCTCCTATAATTCACCCCTCCACTTT.